This T cell receptor beta chain is drawn from a study of cytomegalovirus exposure and HLA in healthy donors. Regarding the study as a whole: Segments of the TCR beta V type were, in most cases, productive about 87% or about 30% of the time in an earlier analysis. Presence/absence analyses took donor sequencing depth as roughly uniform.

This clone occurred a few times. Its target is unknown. An end of the junction does not agree with germline; a read error may underlie this. PCR was performed using 60 Vbeta and 13 Jbeta primers. Method: immunoSEQ multiplex PCR; TCRdb's copy keeps in-frame clones and lacks some. Of roughly 92,000 clones listed, around 8% are singletons. The CDR3 loop spans 9 amino acids. Looked up from germline, CDR1 is DFQATT and CDR2 is SNEGSKA (reference sequence). Sequenced input: PBMCs. The V call is TRBV20-1, the J call TRBJ2-1; TRBD2 agrees at 7 bases. The sequence was collected from a man over 45 in good health and CMV-seronegative. The CDR3 protein is CSANSRGVF. The DNA for the CDR3 is TGCAGTGCTAACTCTCGGGGGGTCTTC.